A selection of T cell receptor beta chains follows, all from one sample in a study of graft-versus-host responses after intestinal transplantation. Assay: immunoSEQ multiplex PCR; the TCRdb copy retains only in-frame clones and omits some. The sample shows 20,000 to 25,000 clones, 80% to 95% of them seen only once. This sample comprised PBMCs, obtained about 250 days after intestinal transplant. The source is a human patient who received an intestinal transplant, so some T cells may come from the graft donor. The CDR3 runs from the conserved cysteine through the conserved F or W. Rows may omit the clone size; those that give it use once, few, many or a size class.

TRBV2	once	TRBJ2-4	CASSEVSGAKNIQYF
TRBV9	.	TRBJ1-6	CASSVGGSPLHF
TRBV7-9	.	TRBJ1-1	CASRGDRGHDTEAFF
TRBV11-1	.	TRBJ2-3	CASSSSRSVADTQYF
TRBV7-9	.	TRBJ2-7	CASSQVTGSHEQYF
TRBV5-1	.	TRBJ2-3	CASSLAGLAGTDTQYF
TRBV9	.	TRBJ2-5	CASSVKGRGETQYF
TRBV6-6	.	TRBJ1-2	CASSYESTGFIDGYTF
TRBV4-2	few	TRBJ2-3	CASSLGGRTQYF
TRBV19	.	TRBJ1-4	CASSIEQKEATNEKLFF
TRBV21-1	.	TRBJ2-3	CASPSGRHTDTQYF
TRBV7-2	.	TRBJ2-4	CASSFTGGNIQYF
TRBV30	.	TRBJ2-1	CALDGTGTGVNEQFF
TRBV11-1	.	TRBJ2-1	CASSLARLGDNEQFF
TRBV18	.	TRBJ2-5	CASSPTRQETQYF
TRBV2	.	TRBJ2-7	CASRIQVQQYF
TRBV11-3	once	TRBJ1-4	CASSDSNSGKLFF
TRBV30	.	TRBJ2-1	CAWSVGDRYNEQFF
TRBV28	.	TRBJ1-5	CASSLPGQLGVNQPQHF
TRBV9	.	TRBJ2-7	CASSVAGGRTYEQYF
TRBV6-5	.	TRBJ2-7	CASSYSAGTSSYEQYF
TRBV29-1	.	TRBJ2-1	CSVDVGIGYKQFF
TRBV11-3	.	TRBJ2-5	CASSRRTGAAQETQYF
TRBV11-1	.	TRBJ2-2	CASEGEKTGELFF
TRBV28	.	TRBJ2-3	CASKRFRDTQYF
TRBV28	.	TRBJ1-4	CASSLRPMDEKLFF
TRBV5-4	.	TRBJ1-4	CASSSLSSSGSTNEKLFF
TRBV19	.	TRBJ1-5	CASSGGGGRGNQPQHF
TRBV25-1	.	TRBJ1-1	CASSSPDGMNTEAFF
TRBV5-1	.	TRBJ2-5	CASSLGQGVRQETQYF
TRBV4-2	once	TRBJ2-2	CASSQGAGAITGELFF
TRBV25-1	.	TRBJ1-2	CASGTEGPAGYTF
TRBV15	.	TRBJ1-2	CATSRDRTGDGGYTF
TRBV6-5	.	TRBJ1-2	CASRLGTGVNYGYTF
TRBV7-9	.	TRBJ2-7	CASSLDPGQGASYEQYF
TRBV7-8	.	TRBJ2-7	CASSRGRGQGFYEQYF
TRBV4-1	.	TRBJ2-2	CASSQNRVTGELFF
TRBV10-2	.	TRBJ1-5	CASSPNGVVAQPQHF
TRBV5-1	large	TRBJ2-7	CASSLDGTGGALDEQYF
TRBV27	.	TRBJ2-1	CASSRQLAGVGYNEQFF
TRBV19	.	TRBJ1-4	CASTMTGGDEKLFF
TRBV9	.	TRBJ2-1	CASSVAAVAASYNEQFF
TRBV5-4	.	TRBJ2-5	CASSLGGLAQETQYF
TRBV5-4	.	TRBJ1-2	CASSLAATGALYGYTF
TRBV7-8	.	TRBJ1-5	CASSLFGGDSNQPQHF
TRBV6-4	.	TRBJ2-7	CASSGSGPSYEQYF
TRBV6-5	.	TRBJ1-1	CASSYGNKGTEAFF
TRBV5-1	once	TRBJ2-2	CASSFKSDTGELFF
TRBV27	.	TRBJ2-3	CASSLMGNFLTDTQYF
TRBV27	.	TRBJ2-3	CASSLRTSGIVTDTQYF
TRBV5-1	.	TRBJ1-1	CASSRAMNTEAFF
TRBV9	once	TRBJ2-3	CASSVSSRGAGGSDTQYF
TRBV11-2	.	TRBJ2-2	CASSFGQGSGELFF
TRBV18	.	TRBJ1-5	CASSPSGGVSNQPQHF
TRBV7-6	.	TRBJ2-5	CASSLVQEQETQYF
TRBV30	.	TRBJ2-7	CAWRLDRGPYEQYF
TRBV4-1	.	TRBJ2-7	CASSHTWDSSYEQYF
TRBV16	.	TRBJ2-5	CASSQGDRGMRKETQYF
TRBV4-1	.	TRBJ2-7	CASSQGLAGASYEQYF